These 20 T cell receptor beta chains came from one sample sequenced in a study of human T cells and chemical hapten exposure. Time point described: pre-sensitization, week 0. Treatment reported: therapeutic diphenylcyclopropenone sensitization with weekly scalp DPC. Each CDR3 protein gets one entry after TCRdb re-called the RACE reads with MiXCR. The sample includes a few hundred thousand distinct CDR3 sequences, 4.5% to 5.5% of them seen just once. Specimen: whole blood, collected in connection with sensitization to the hapten diphenylcyclopropenone (DPC). Source of these receptors: a young woman with alopecia areata. Some clones in this sample may be carry-over from other donors' samples.

This clonotype was seen more than once but under ten times. The DNA for the CDR3 is TGTGCCAGCGGGATCTCCCGCGGGCCGCAAGGAAAACTGTTTTTT. Its protein product is CASGISRGPQGKLFF. V and J are TRBV2 and TRBJ1-4; no reliable D call. The V end was cut by 8 bases, the J end by 10 bases, with 23 bases between. The length of the CDR3 is 15 residues. CDR1 SNHLY and CDR2 FYNNEI come from the germline V gene.

This clonotype was counted ten times or more. The rearrangement uses TRBV29-1 and TRBJ2-3; D not certain. Trimming cost V 5 bases and J 5 bases, with 11 bases left between them. There are 12 residues in the CDR3. Germline V lookup: CDR1 SQVTM, CDR2 ANQGSEA. CDR3 nucleotide sequence: TGCAGCGTTTTCTCAGATGTAGATACGCAGTATTTT. It codes for CSVFSDVDTQYF.

This clonotype has a handful of counts. V and J are TRBV20-1 and TRBJ2-7, with D tentatively TRBD1 (5 bases). CDR3 length: 14 amino acids. Trimming shortened V by 4 bases and J by 12 bases, and 25 bases separated the two germline ends. Looked up from germline, CDR1 is DFQATT and CDR2 is SNEGSKA (reference sequence). The CDR3 loop reads CSATLGQGAIPSYF. The DNA for the CDR3 is TGCAGTGCTACCCTCGGTCAGGGTGCGATTCCATCGTACTTC.

This clonotype was counted a few times. The V gene is TRBV27, the J gene TRBJ1-1; 8 bases agree with TRBD1. The CDR3 runs to 15 residues. Trimming at V came to 1 base and at J to 1 base, leaving 2 bases not matched to a gene. Looked up from germline, CDR1 is MNHEY and CDR2 is SMNVEV (reference sequence). This chain's CDR3 is CASSLFRGRNTEAFF. CDR3 nucleotides: TGTGCCAGCAGTTTATTCAGGGGGCGGAACACTGAAGCTTTCTTT.

This clonotype was seen ten or more times. The V and J genes are TRBV27 and TRBJ1-6, with no clear D. V dropped 5 bases and J dropped 4 bases, with 15 bases sitting between them. Germline CDR1 and CDR2: MNHEY and SMNVEV (reference sequence). This CDR3 is built from 16 residues. The CDR3: CASSPRTPLYNSPLHF. CDR3 sequence (DNA): TGTGCCAGCAGTCCAAGGACTCCGCTTTATAATTCACCCCTCCACTTT.

This clonotype was detected ten times or more. V is TRBV24-1 and J is TRBJ2-3, with TRBD1 matching over 7 bases. After removal of 4 bases from V and 2 bases from J, the junction contained 8 bases not matched to a gene. Per germline, CDR1 KGHDR and CDR2 SFDVKD. CDR3 length equals 16 residues. In DNA, the CDR3 is TGTGCCACCAGTGAAGGCCGGGACAGTTACACAGATACGCAGTATTTT. Translated, it gives CATSEGRDSYTDTQYF.

This clonotype turned up a few times. This chain links TRBV6-1 with TRBJ1-5; 7 nucleotides agree with TRBD1. This CDR3 has 12 amino acids. In germline, CDR1 is MNHNS, CDR2 SASEGT. V was pared by 6 bases and J by 9 bases, with 5 bases of the junction left unmatched. The CDR3, as DNA: TGTGCCAGCAGCGGACAGGTCGGGCCCCAGCATTTT. This encodes CASSGQVGPQHF.

The rearrangement links TRBV7-8 to TRBJ2-3; 9 positions match TRBD2. Per the germline V gene, CDR1 is SGHVS and CDR2 is FQNEAQ. V shed 1 base and J 5 bases; nucleotides not matched to a gene: 7. This CDR3 has 16 amino acids. The CDR3 nucleotides read TGTGCCAGCAGCTTAGTATGGCGGGGGGGAAAAGATACGCAGTATTTT. Its translation is CASSLVWRGGKDTQYF.

This clonotype was counted between two and nine times. This chain links TRBV7-2 with TRBJ1-6, with unresolved D. Per germline, CDR1 SGHTA and CDR2 FQGNSA. V lost 1 base and J lost 9, with 13 bases in between. This CDR3 is 15 amino acids long. The CDR3 spells CASSLEPAGASPLHF. The CDR3, as DNA: TGTGCCAGCAGCTTAGAGCCCGCGGGTGCTTCACCCCTCCACTTT.

This sequence joins TRBV12-3 or TRBV12-4 and TRBJ1-4; 10 nucleotides match TRBD1. The CDR3 extends over 15 amino acids. Trimming at V came to 6 bases and at J to 8 bases, leaving 9 bases not matched to a gene. CDR3 in DNA: TGTGCCAGCAGCCATCCCGGGACAGGGGACGAAAAACTGTTTTTT. It specifies CASSHPGTGDEKLFF.

This clonotype was recorded at least ten times. The chain employs TRBV7-9 and TRBJ2-5; 8 bases match TRBD1. V was pared by 5 bases and J by 2 bases, with 7 bases of the junction left unmatched. CDR3 length: 15 amino acids. Germline CDR1 reads SEHNR; CDR2 reads FQNEAQ (reference sequence). DNA for the CDR3: TGTGCCAGCAGCCCCAAGGACAGGGTTCAAGAGACCCAGTACTTC. Residues: CASSPKDRVQETQYF.

The rearrangement links TRBV20-1 to TRBJ2-3; 9 bases agree with TRBD2. The ends lost 3 bases at V and 5 bases at J; junction bases unmatched: 15. Germline V lookup: CDR1 DFQATT, CDR2 SNEGSKA (reference sequence). The CDR3 contains 17 residues. Here the CDR3 reads CSASGGLAGYLVDTQYF. Written as DNA, the CDR3 is TGCAGTGCTAGTGGCGGGCTAGCGGGGTACCTCGTAGATACGCAGTATTTT.

This clonotype was seen ten or more times. This chain links TRBV29-1 with TRBJ1-2; D not certain. V dropped 4 bases and J dropped 3 bases, with 24 bases sitting between them. The CDR3 covers 17 residues. Germline CDR1 is SQVTM and CDR2 is ANQGSEA. The CDR3 nucleotides read TGCAGCGTTGGACCCCGAGAAACGAGGACTGCGGACTATGGCTACACCTTC. It yields the protein CSVGPRETRTADYGYTF. Drawing the rest from reference TRBV29-1 and TRBJ1-2, the complete variable domain is SAVISQKPSRDICQRGTSLTIQCQVDSQVTMMFWYRQQPGQSLTLIATANQGSEATYESGFVIDKFPISRPNLTFSTLTVSNMSPEDSSIYLCSVGPRETRTADYGYTFGSGTRLTVV.

The chain recombines TRBV11-3 with TRBJ2-3; 10 positions agree with TRBD2. V was clipped by 1 base and J by 6 bases; unmatched bases: 7. The CDR3 covers 16 residues. CDR1 is SGHNT, CDR2 YENEEA, per germline. The CDR3 protein is CASSLGAGGLWDTQYF. DNA of the CDR3: TGTGCCAGCAGCTTAGGAGCGGGGGGGCTCTGGGATACGCAGTATTTT.

This clonotype was counted ten times or more. The DNA of the CDR3 is TGTGCCAGCAGTGACCATAGCCAAGATACGCAGTATTTT. Encoded protein: CASSDHSQDTQYF. The genes are TRBV6-5 and TRBJ2-3; D remains ambiguous. The V and J ends lost 5 bases and 5 bases respectively, with 11 bases between them. Germline V gives CDR1 MNHEY, CDR2 SVGAGI. CDR3 length: 13 residues.

The V call is TRBV6-2 or TRBV6-3, the J call TRBJ2-6; tentative D call: TRBD1 (5 bases). There are 16 residues in the CDR3. V shed 2 bases and J shed 1 base, with 9 bases lying between them. The germline CDR1 and CDR2 sequences are MNHEY and SVGEGT. The DNA for the CDR3 is TGTGCCAGCAGTTACCCCCCAGGGTCTGGGGCCAACGTCCTGACTTTC. Translating it yields CASSYPPGSGANVLTF.

This clonotype has a count of ten or more. Mismatch with germline at one junction end may stem from a read error. The V gene is TRBV7-7, the J gene TRBJ2-3; a weak D match, TRBD1 (6 bases). The germline gives CDR1 SSHAT, CDR2 FNYEAQ (reference sequence). This CDR3 spans 14 amino acids. The CDR3 DNA sequence: TGTGCTAGCAGACCGGACAGACTCACAGATACGCAGTATTTT. Translated, it gives CASRPDRLTDTQYF. Drawing the rest from reference TRBV7-7 and TRBJ2-3, the complete variable domain is GAGVSQSPRYKVTKRGQDVTLRCDPISSHATLYWYQQALGQGPEFLTYFNYEAQPDKSGLPSDRFSAERPEGSISTLTIQRTEQRDSAMYRCASRPDRLTDTQYFGPGTRLTVL.

The chain employs TRBV5-1 and TRBJ2-3, with D possibly TRBD1 on 5 matching bases. The V end lost 5 bases, the J end lost 2 bases, and 9 bases lay between the germline ends. The CDR3 sequence is 13 residues long. Germline V CDR1 and CDR2: SGHRS, YFSETQ. The CDR3 here is CASRQGTTDTQYF. CDR3 bases: TGCGCCAGCAGGCAGGGAACCACAGATACGCAGTATTTT.

About this clonotype itself: A read error is the likely source, as a far larger clone sits one nucleotide away. This sequence joins TRBV9 and TRBJ2-7; 10 positions agree with TRBD1. The CDR3 sequence is 14 residues long. After removal of 4 bases from V and 2 bases from J, the junction contained 3 bases not matched to a gene. Germline CDR1 reads SGDLS; CDR2 reads YYNGEE. The DNA of the CDR3 is TGTGCCAGCAGCCCCGGGACAGGGGCCTACGAGCAGTACTTC. As protein: CASSPGTGAYEQYF.

This clonotype was detected a few times. The chain carries TRBV9 and TRBJ1-6; 8 nucleotides agree with TRBD1. V was clipped by 0 bases and J by 1 base; unmatched bases: 6. The length of the CDR3 is 18 residues. Germline CDR1 reads SGDLS; CDR2 reads YYNGEE. Here the CDR3 reads CASSVDGRGQSYNSPLHF. Written as DNA, the CDR3 is TGTGCCAGCAGCGTAGATGGCAGGGGGCAATCCTATAATTCACCCCTCCACTTT.